The 21 T cell receptor beta chains presented below share a single source sample, sequenced in a study of CXCR3-negative and CXCR3-positive naive CD8 T cells. In preparing the TRB cDNA libraries, 5' RACE with UMI labels was used. TCRdb re-called the 5' RACE reads; one entry per CDR3 protein, DNA not given. The specimen's table records 6,500 to 7,500 distinct CDR3 sequences. Sample: naive CXCR3- CD8+ T cells from blood. Indicated subset: CD45RO-CCR7+CD27+CD95- naive CD8+ T cells lacking CXCR3 (TNR3-). The receptor set was obtained from a human donor in good health. Some clones in this sample may be carry-over from other donors' samples.

V usage is TRBV4-1 and J usage is TRBJ1-2. CDR1 is MGHRA, CDR2 YSYEKL, per germline. CDR3 size: 13 residues. This CDR3 reads CASSPGFNYGYTF.

The chain has TRBV28 and TRBJ2-7; the D call of TRBD1 rests on TCRdb alone, since no DNA is present to check it. Germline CDR1 and CDR2: MDHEN and SYDVKM. This CDR3 is 14 amino acids long. The CDR3 loop is CASGPHTPRGEQYF.

V gene TRBV7-6 combines with J gene TRBJ2-5; TCRdb picks TRBD1, but there is no DNA to check that call. CDR1 and CDR2 (germline): SGHVS, FNYEAQ. The CDR3 runs to 15 residues. CDR3 in amino acids: CASSLGTGTGETQYF.

This chain joins TRBV7-8 and TRBJ2-3; without DNA, the TCRdb call of TRBD1 cannot be checked. CDR1 and CDR2 from the germline V gene are SGHVS and FQNEAQ. CDR3 length: 15 residues. Here the CDR3 reads CASSPRDRGTDTQYF.

CDR3: CSVLAGGHNEQFF. This chain uses TRBV29-1 with TRBJ2-1; TCRdb's D call of TRBD2 is untestable without DNA. This CDR3 has 13 amino acids. The germline gives CDR1 SQVTM, CDR2 ANQGSEA.

The chain is built from TRBV5-1 and TRBJ2-7; TCRdb gives TRBD1 as the D gene, but with no DNA this cannot be confirmed. The CDR3 consists of 13 residues. Germline V lookup: CDR1 SGHRS, CDR2 YFSETQ. The CDR3 loop is CASRPPGSYEQYF.

Frequency places this clonotype as medium-sized. V usage is TRBV5-5 and J usage is TRBJ2-7; TCRdb picks TRBD1, but there is no DNA to check that call. The length of the CDR3 is 15 residues. Germline lookup yields CDR1 SGHKS and CDR2 YYEKEE (reference sequence). The CDR3 spells CASSLNQGSTYEQYF.

Frequency places this clonotype as medium-sized. The CDR3: CASSDPAGGLDEQYF. The V call is TRBV2, the J call TRBJ2-7; TCRdb selects TRBD2, and the lack of DNA leaves this call unchecked. The CDR3 contains 15 residues. The germline CDR1 and CDR2 sequences are SNHLY and FYNNEI.

This clonotype is labeled medium-sized based on frequency. Here the CDR3 reads CSARWAGAYEQYF. V gene TRBV20-1 combines with J gene TRBJ2-7; with no DNA, the TCRdb D assignment of TRBD1 cannot be verified. The germline V gene has CDR1 DFQATT and CDR2 SNEGSKA (reference sequence). The CDR3 is made up of 13 amino acids.

The genes are TRBV29-1 and TRBJ2-3; TCRdb's D call of TRBD2 is untestable without DNA. The CDR3 has 14 amino acids. Germline V gives CDR1 SQVTM, CDR2 ANQGSEA. The CDR3 spells CSVYSGGAKDTQYF.

Measured by frequency, this clonotype is medium-sized (0.01 to 0.1%). The chain joins TRBV21-1 to TRBJ2-5. TRBV21-1 has pseudogene status. This CDR3 has 13 amino acids. The CDR3 loop is CASSLKRRETQYF.

In terms of frequency, this clonotype is medium-sized. This rearrangement joins TRBV5-1 to TRBJ2-1; the TRBD2 assignment by TCRdb is unverifiable without DNA. Germline V CDR1 and CDR2: SGHRS, YFSETQ. The CDR3 runs to 14 residues. The CDR3 sequence is CASSLKEGIDEQFF.

The chain carries TRBV14 and TRBJ2-5. The germline CDR1 and CDR2 sequences are SGHDN and FVKESK. The CDR3 contains 15 residues. The CDR3 here is CASSQDEVVWETQYF.

V usage is TRBV4-3 and J usage is TRBJ1-1; TCRdb designates TRBD1, a call that cannot be tested without DNA. The CDR3 loop spans 15 amino acids. Germline CDR1 is LGHNA and CDR2 is YSLEER. CDR3: CASSQDRGANTEAFF.

This chain links TRBV4-3 with TRBJ2-3; TCRdb names TRBD2, which stays unverified in the absence of DNA. This CDR3 has 15 amino acids. Germline V lookup: CDR1 LGHNA, CDR2 YSLEER. CDR3 protein: CASSQETSGTDTQYF.

The gene calls are TRBV6-1 and TRBJ1-2; TCRdb designates TRBD1, a call that cannot be tested without DNA. Germline assignment: CDR1 MNHNS and CDR2 SASEGT. The CDR3 has 15 amino acids. CDR3 amino acids: CASRGADIANYGYTF.

The chain has TRBV7-9 and TRBJ2-2. The CDR3 sequence is 15 residues long. Germline V gene sequence: CDR1 SEHNR, CDR2 FQNEAQ (reference sequence). CDR3 protein: CASSRSTGNTGELFF. The entire variable domain, with the rest obtained from reference TRBV7-9 and TRBJ2-2, is as follows: DTGVSQNPRHKITKRGQNVTFRCDPISEHNRLYWYRQTLGQGPEFLTYFQNEAQLEKSRLLSDRFSAERPKGSFSTLEIQRTEQGDSAMYLCASSRSTGNTGELFFGEGSRLTVL.

Its frequency marks this clonotype as medium-sized. The genes are TRBV13 and TRBJ1-2. The CDR3 is 16 residues long. Germline lookup yields CDR1 PRHDT and CDR2 FYEKMQ (reference sequence). The CDR3 region is CASSLGRTSLKEGYTF.

The chain carries TRBV11-2 and TRBJ2-3. The CDR3 has 14 amino acids. Germline CDR1 and CDR2: SGHAT and FQNNGV. CDR3 residues: CASSLEPSTDTQYF.

The chain combines TRBV7-8 with TRBJ2-7; absent DNA, TCRdb's TRBD2 call cannot be checked. CDR3 length equals 15 residues. The germline V gene has CDR1 SGHVS and CDR2 FQNEAQ. CDR3 amino acids: CASSSRTSGSYEQYF.

This clonotype is called medium-sized based on its frequency. The chain couples TRBV7-8 to TRBJ2-1; the D gene TCRdb calls, TRBD2, cannot be checked with no DNA. Germline-derived CDR1 and CDR2 are SGHVS and FQNEAQ. The CDR3 is made up of 16 amino acids. The CDR3 region is CASSLRDSYSYNEQFF. Drawing the rest from reference TRBV7-8 and TRBJ2-1, the complete variable domain is GAGVSQSPRYKVAKRGQDVALRCDPISGHVSLFWYQQALGQGPEFLTYFQNEAQLDKSGLPSDRFFAERPEGSVSTLKIQRTQQEDSAVYLCASSLRDSYSYNEQFFGPGTRLTVL.